This T cell receptor (beta chain) was observed in a study of shared clonotypes between healthy human individuals. On this clone: What it recognizes is unknown.

Whole-study findings and limits: Large sequencing depth failed to make sorted-subset sequencing complete, rarefaction showed. Only blood was sampled; tissue repertoires likely differ.

The donors were adults (healthy and HIV-negative) with no recent acute infections or vaccinations. The donor cohort consisted entirely of Caucasian adults residing in Nashville, Tennessee. Produced via immunoSEQ multiplex PCR; TCRdb's table is partial and in-frame only. The repertoire holds some 900,000 clones, with about three quarters as singletons. The sequenced material came from memory CD4+ T cells sorted from blood. As to subset: CD45RA-negative fraction. The source is a man younger than 30 in good health.

The CDR3 is CASSSGQAHYEQYF. CDR3 bases: TGCGCCAGCAGCTCCGGGCAGGCACACTACGAGCAGTACTTC. This chain joins TRBV5-1 and TRBJ2-7; D remains ambiguous. Trimming took 3 bases from V and 3 from J, leaving 13 bases between them. From germline, CDR1 is SGHRS and CDR2 YFSETQ. CDR3 length: 14 amino acids.